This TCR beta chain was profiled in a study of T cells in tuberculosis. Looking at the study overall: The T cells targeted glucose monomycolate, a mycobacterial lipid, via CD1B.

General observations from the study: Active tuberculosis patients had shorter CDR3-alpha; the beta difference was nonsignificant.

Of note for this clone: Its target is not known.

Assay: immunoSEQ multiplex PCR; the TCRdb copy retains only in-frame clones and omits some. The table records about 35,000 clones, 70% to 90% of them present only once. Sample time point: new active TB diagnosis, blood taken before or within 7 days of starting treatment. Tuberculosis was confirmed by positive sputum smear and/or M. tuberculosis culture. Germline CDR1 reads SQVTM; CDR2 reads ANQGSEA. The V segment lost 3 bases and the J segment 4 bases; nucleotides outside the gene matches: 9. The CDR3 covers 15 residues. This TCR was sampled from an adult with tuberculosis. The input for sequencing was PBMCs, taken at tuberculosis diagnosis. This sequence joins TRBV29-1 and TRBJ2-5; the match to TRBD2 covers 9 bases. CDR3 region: CSVEILAGVGETQYF. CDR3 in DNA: TGCAGCGTTGAGATATTAGCGGGAGTGGGAGAGACCCAGTACTTC.